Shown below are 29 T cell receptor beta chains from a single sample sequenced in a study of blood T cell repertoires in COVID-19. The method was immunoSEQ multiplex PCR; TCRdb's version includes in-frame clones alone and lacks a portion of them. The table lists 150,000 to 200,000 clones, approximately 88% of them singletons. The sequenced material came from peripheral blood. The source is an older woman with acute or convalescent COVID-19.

The CDR3 loop is CASSPSVNYGYTF. The CDR3 region has the DNA TGCGCCAGCAGCCCTTCAGTGAACTATGGCTACACCTTC. The gene calls are TRBV5-1 and TRBJ1-2; D call uncertain. This CDR3 has 13 amino acids. CDR1 is SGHRS and CDR2 is YFSETQ in the germline V gene. V was pared by 4 bases and J by 2 bases, with 9 bases between.

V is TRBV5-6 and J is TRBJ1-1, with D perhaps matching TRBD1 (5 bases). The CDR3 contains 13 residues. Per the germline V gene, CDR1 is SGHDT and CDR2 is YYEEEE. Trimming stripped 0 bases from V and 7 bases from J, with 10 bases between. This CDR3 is CASSLEVGVEAFF. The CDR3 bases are TGTGCCAGCAGCTTGGAGGTAGGGGTTGAAGCTTTCTTT.

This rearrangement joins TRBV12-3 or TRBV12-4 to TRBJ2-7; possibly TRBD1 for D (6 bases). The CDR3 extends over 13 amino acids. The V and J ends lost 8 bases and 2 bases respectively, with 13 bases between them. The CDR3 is CASQDRPTYEQYF. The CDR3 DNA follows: TGTGCCAGCCAAGACAGGCCAACCTACGAGCAGTACTTC.

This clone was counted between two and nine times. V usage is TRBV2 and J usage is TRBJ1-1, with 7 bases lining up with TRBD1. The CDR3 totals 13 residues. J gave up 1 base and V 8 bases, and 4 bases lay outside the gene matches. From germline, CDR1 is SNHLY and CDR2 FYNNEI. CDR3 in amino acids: CASGRDRNTEAFF. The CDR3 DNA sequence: TGTGCCAGCGGACGGGACAGGAACACTGAAGCTTTCTTT. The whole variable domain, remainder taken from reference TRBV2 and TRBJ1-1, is EPEVTQTPSHQVTQMGQEVILRCVPISNHLYFYWYRQILGQKVEFLVSFYNNEISEKSEIFDDQFSVERPDGSNFTLKIRSTKLEDSAMYFCASGRDRNTEAFFGQGTRLTVV.

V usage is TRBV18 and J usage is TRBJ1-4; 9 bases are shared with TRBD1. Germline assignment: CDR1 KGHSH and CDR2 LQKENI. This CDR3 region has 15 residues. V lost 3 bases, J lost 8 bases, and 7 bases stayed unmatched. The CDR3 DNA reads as TGTGCCAGCTCACCTGGACAGGGGAACGTAGAAAAACTGTTTTTT. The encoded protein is CASSPGQGNVEKLFF. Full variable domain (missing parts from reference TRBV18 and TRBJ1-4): NAGVMQNPRHLVRRRGQEARLRCSPMKGHSHVYWYRQLPEEGLKFMVYLQKENIIDESGMPKERFSAEFPKEGPSILRIQQVVRGDSAAYFCASSPGQGNVEKLFFGSGTQLSVL.

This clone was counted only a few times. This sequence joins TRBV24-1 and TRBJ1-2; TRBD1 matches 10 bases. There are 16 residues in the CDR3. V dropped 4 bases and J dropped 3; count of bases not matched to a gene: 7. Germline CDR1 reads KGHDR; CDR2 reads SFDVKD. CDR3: CATSDPTGTGDYGYTF. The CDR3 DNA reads TGTGCCACCAGTGACCCAACCGGGACAGGGGACTATGGCTACACCTTC.

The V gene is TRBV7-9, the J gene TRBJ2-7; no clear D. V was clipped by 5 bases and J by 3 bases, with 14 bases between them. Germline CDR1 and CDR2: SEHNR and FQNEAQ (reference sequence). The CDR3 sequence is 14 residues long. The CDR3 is CASSLREVGYEQYF. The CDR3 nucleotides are TGTGCCAGCAGCCTACGCGAGGTGGGCTACGAGCAGTACTTC.

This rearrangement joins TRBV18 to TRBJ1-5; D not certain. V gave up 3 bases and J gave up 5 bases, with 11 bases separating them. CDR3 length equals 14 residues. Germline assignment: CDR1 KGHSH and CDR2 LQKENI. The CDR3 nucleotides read TGTGCCAGCTCACCGGCCCCCGGGGATCAGCCCCAGCATTTT. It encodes CASSPAPGDQPQHF.

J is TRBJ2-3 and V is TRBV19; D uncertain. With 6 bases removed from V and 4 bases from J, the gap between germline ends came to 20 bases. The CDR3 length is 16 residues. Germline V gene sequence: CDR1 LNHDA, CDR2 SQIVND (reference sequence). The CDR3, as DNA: TGTGCCAGTAGAACGGAGCCGGTCCCTGGCGCAGATACGCAGTATTTT. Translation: CASRTEPVPGADTQYF.

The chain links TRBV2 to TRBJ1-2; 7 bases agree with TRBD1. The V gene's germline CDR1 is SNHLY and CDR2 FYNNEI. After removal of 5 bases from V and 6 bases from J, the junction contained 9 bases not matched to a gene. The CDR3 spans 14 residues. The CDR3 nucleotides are TGTGCCAGCAGTACTCGACAGGGAGCCCATGGCTACACCTTC. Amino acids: CASSTRQGAHGYTF.

CDR3 in DNA: TGTGCCATCAGTGACGGGGCGGGGAGCTCCTACAATGAGCAGTTCTTC. Its protein product is CAISDGAGSSYNEQFF. The genes are TRBV10-3 and TRBJ2-1; D might be TRBD2 (6 bases). This CDR3 contains 16 residues. V was pared by 3 bases and J by 0 bases, with 12 bases between. Germline lookup yields CDR1 ENHRY and CDR2 SYGVKD.

CDR3 DNA sequence: TGCGCCAGCAGCTTGGCACCCCCCACGACAGGGGGCACTGAAGCTTTCTTT. Protein product: CASSLAPPTTGGTEAFF. The chain combines TRBV5-1 with TRBJ1-1; 9 positions agree with TRBD1. The germline CDR1 and CDR2 sequences are SGHRS and YFSETQ. The ends lost 0 bases at V and 4 bases at J; junction bases unmatched: 10. This CDR3 region has 17 residues.

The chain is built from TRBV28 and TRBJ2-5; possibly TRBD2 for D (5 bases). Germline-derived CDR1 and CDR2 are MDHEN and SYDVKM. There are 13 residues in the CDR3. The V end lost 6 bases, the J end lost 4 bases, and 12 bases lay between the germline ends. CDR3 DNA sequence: TGTGCCAGCAGCTCCCAGGCGGGAGAGACCCAGTACTTC. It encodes CASSSQAGETQYF.

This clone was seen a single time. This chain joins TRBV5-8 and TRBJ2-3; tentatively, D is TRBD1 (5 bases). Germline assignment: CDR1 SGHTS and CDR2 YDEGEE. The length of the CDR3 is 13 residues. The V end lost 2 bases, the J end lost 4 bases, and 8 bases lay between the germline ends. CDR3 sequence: CASSLGAADTQYF. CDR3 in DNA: TGTGCCAGCAGCTTAGGGGCGGCAGATACGCAGTATTTT.

The CDR3 here is CASASGTGNQPQHF. The CDR3 nucleotides read TGTGCCAGCGCCTCCGGGACAGGGAATCAGCCCCAGCATTTT. This rearrangement joins TRBV18 to TRBJ1-5, with 9 positions matching TRBD1. The CDR3 is made up of 14 amino acids. Germline CDR1 KGHSH, CDR2 LQKENI. The V gene end was trimmed by 8 bases and the J gene end by 4 bases; junction bases not matched to a gene: 6. The full variable domain, completed using reference TRBV18 and TRBJ1-5, is NAGVMQNPRHLVRRRGQEARLRCSPMKGHSHVYWYRQLPEEGLKFMVYLQKENIIDESGMPKERFSAEFPKEGPSILRIQQVVRGDSAAYFCASASGTGNQPQHFGDGTRLSIL.

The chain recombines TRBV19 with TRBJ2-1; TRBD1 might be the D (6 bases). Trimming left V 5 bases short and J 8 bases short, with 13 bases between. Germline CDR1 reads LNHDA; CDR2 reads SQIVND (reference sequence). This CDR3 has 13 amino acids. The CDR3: CASSFQGSDEQFF. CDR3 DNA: TGTGCCAGTAGTTTCCAGGGGTCGGATGAGCAGTTCTTC.

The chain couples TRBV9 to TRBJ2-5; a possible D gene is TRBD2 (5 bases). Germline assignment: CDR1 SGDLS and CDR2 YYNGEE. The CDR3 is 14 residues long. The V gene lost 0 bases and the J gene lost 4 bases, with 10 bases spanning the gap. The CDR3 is CASSVGPGIETQYF. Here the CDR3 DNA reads TGTGCCAGCAGCGTAGGCCCGGGGATAGAGACCCAGTACTTC.

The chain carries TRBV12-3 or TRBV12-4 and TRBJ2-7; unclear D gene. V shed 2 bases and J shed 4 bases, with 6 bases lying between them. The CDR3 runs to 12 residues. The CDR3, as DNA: TGTGCCAGCAGTTTATTCCCATACGAGCAGTACTTC. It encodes CASSLFPYEQYF.

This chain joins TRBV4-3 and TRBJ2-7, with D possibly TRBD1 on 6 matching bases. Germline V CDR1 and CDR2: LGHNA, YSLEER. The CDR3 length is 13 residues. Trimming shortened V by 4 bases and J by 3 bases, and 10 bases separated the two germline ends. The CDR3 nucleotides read TGCGCCAGCAGCCCGCGAGGGGGCTACGAGCAGTACTTC. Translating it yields CASSPRGGYEQYF.

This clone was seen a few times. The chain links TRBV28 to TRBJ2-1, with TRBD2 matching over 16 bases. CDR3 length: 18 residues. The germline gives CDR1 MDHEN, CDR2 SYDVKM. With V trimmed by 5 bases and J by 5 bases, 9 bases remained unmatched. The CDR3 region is CASSSPGTSGGANNEQFF. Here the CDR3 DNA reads TGTGCCAGCAGTAGTCCCGGGACTAGCGGGGGGGCAAACAATGAGCAGTTCTTC.

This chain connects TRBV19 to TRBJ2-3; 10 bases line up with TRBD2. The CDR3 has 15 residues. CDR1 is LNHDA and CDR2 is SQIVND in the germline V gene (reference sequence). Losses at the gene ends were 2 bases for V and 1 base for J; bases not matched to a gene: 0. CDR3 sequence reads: CASSILAGGTDTQYF. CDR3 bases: TGTGCCAGTAGTATACTAGCGGGGGGCACAGATACGCAGTATTTT.

CDR3 DNA sequence: TGCGCCAGCAGCTTGGTCGCCCCGGCGAACACCGGGGAGCTGTTTTTT. Translating gives CASSLVAPANTGELFF. The chain couples TRBV5-1 to TRBJ2-2; no firm D call. Germline V gene sequence: CDR1 SGHRS, CDR2 YFSETQ. V was shortened by 0 bases and J by 0 bases, with 9 bases between the two germline ends. CDR3 size: 16 residues.

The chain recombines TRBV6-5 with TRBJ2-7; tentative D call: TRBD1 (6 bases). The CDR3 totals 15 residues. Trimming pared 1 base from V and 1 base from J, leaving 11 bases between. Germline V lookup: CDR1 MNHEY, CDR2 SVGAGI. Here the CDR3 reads CASSYYLTGSYEQYF. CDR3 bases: TGTGCCAGCAGTTACTATCTGACAGGTTCCTACGAGCAGTACTTC.

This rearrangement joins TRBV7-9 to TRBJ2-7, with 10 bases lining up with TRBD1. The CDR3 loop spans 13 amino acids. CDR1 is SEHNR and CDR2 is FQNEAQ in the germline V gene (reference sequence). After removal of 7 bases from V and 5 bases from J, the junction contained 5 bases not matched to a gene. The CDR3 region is CASTPGQGDEQYF. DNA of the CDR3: TGTGCCAGCACCCCAGGACAGGGGGACGAGCAGTACTTC.

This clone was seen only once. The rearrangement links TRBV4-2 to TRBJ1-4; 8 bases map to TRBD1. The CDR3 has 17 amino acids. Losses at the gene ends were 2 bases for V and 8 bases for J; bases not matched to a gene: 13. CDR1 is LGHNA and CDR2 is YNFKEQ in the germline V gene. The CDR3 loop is CASSQRRETGQGEKLFF. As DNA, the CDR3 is TGTGCCAGCAGCCAAAGAAGGGAAACAGGACAGGGAGAAAAACTGTTTTTT.

CDR3 nucleotide sequence: TGTGCCAGCAGCTTAGAGGGGACTAGCACAGATACGCAGTATTTT. As protein: CASSLEGTSTDTQYF. The V gene is TRBV7-2, the J gene TRBJ2-3; D might be TRBD2 (6 bases). CDR1 and CDR2 (germline): SGHTA, FQGNSA. Trimming shortened V by 1 base and J by 0 bases, and 8 bases separated the two germline ends. The CDR3 sequence is 15 residues long.

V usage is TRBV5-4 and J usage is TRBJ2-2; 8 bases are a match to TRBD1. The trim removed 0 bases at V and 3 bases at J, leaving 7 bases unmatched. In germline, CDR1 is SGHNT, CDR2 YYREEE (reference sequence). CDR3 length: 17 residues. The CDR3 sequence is CASSLALRGPYTGELFF. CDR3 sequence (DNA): TGTGCCAGCAGCTTGGCCCTCAGGGGGCCCTACACCGGGGAGCTGTTTTTT.

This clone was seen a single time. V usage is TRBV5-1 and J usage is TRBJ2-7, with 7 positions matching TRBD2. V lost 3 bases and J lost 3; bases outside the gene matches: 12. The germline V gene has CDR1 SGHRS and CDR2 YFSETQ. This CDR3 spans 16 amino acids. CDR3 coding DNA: TGCGCCAGCAGCTGGGCACTGGGCGGGGGAGACTACGAGCAGTACTTC. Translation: CASSWALGGGDYEQYF. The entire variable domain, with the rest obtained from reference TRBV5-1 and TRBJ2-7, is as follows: KAGVTQTPRYLIKTRGQQVTLSCSPISGHRSVSWYQQTPGQGLQFLFEYFSETQRNKGNFPGRFSGRQFSNSRSEMNVSTLELGDSALYLCASSWALGGGDYEQYFGPGTRLTVT.

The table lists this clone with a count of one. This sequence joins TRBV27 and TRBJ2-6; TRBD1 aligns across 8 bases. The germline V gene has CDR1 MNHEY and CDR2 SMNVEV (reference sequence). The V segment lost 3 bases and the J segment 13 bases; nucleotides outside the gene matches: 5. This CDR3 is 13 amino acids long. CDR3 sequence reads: CASSLDRARVLTF. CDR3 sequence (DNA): TGTGCCAGCAGTTTGGACAGGGCTCGGGTCCTGACTTTC.